This TCR beta chain came from a study of shared T cell receptors in the human thymus. Clones were read by immunoSEQ multiplex PCR, and TCRdb kept only the in-frame ones, dropping some. The sample has 700,000 to 750,000 clones, over 75% seen once. After removal of 4 bases from V and 6 bases from J, the junction contained 26 bases not matched to a gene. Germline V gene sequence: CDR1 SGHVS, CDR2 FNYEAQ. This CDR3 region has 20 residues. This same sample was also part of a study on human thymus T cells.

The specimen was thymocytes. This receptor was taken from a girl younger than two with a congenital heart defect. The chain carries TRBV7-6 and TRBJ1-2; 7 bases agree with TRBD1. CDR3 DNA sequence: TGTGCCAGCAGCTCGGGACAGCAGCTTGAGACAGGAATTATTAAGCATGGCTACACCTTC. Amino acids: CASSSGQQLETGIIKHGYTF.